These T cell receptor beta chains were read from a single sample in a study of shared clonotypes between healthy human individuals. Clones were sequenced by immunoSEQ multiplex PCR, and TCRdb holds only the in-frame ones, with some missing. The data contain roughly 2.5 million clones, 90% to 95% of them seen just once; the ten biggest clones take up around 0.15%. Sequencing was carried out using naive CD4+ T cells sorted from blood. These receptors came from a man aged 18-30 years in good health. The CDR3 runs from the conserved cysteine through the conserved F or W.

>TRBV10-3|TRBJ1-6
CAISGNLTPLHF
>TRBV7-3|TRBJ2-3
CASSLSPTGGQDTQYF
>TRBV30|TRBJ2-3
CAWRAPLRTSTDTQYF
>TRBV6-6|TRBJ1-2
CASSSGQGGYTF
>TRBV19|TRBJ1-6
CASTDSGGAGNSPLHF
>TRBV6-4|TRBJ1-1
CASSDFLGF
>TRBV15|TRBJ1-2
CATSRVKGVGYSYTF
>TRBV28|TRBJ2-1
CASSLRGLAGVNPSYNEQFF
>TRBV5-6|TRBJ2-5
CASSFRGQGETQYF
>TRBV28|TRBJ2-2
CASSLSGLAGAVRELFF
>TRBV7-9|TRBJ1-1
CASSLGSGFTEAFF
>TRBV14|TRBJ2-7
CASSPGHYEQYF
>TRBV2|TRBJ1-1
CASSGADWGALEAFF
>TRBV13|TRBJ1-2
CASSLGPSNYGYTF
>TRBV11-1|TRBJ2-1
CASSLTVLPRDEQFF
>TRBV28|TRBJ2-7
CATITGGGRSSYEQYF
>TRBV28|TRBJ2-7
CASPPRGQAVNYEQYF
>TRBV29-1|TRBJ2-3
CSVETGLADTQYF
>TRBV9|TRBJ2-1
CASSVATSGRADNEQFF
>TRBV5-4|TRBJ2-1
CASMNQRGDNEQFF
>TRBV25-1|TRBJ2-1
CASRDTQTRGQFF
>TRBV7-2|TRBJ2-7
CASSLIGGEQYF
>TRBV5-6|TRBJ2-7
CASSLGRSSYEQYF
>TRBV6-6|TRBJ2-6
CASSQNSGSGANVLTF
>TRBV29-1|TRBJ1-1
CSVSDGNTEAFF
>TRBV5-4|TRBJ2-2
CASSSPSGASGELFF
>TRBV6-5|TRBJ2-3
CASSRGGADTQYF